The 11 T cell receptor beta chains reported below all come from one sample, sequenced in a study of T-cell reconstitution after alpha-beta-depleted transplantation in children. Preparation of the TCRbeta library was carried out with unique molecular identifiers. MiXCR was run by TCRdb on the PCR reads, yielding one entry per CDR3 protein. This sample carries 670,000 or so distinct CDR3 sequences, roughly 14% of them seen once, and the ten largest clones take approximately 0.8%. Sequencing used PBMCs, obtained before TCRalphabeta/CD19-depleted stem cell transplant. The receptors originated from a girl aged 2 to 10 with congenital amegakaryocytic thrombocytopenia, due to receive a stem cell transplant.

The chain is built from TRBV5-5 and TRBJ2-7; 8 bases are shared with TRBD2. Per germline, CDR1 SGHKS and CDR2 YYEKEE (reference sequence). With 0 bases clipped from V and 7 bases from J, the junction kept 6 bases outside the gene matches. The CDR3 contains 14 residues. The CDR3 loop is CASSLDAGGREQYF. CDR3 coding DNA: TGTGCCAGCAGCTTGGATGCGGGAGGCAGGGAGCAGTACTTC.

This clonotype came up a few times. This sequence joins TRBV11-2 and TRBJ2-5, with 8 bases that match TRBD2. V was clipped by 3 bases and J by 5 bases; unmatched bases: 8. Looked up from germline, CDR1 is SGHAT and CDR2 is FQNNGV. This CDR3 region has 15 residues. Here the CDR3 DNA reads TGTGCCAGCAGCTTTAGAGGGACTAGATTCGAGACCCAGTACTTC. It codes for CASSFRGTRFETQYF.

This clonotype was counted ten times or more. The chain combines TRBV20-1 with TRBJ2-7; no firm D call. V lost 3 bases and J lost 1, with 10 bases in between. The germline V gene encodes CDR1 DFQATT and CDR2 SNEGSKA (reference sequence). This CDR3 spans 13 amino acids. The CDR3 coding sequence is TGCAGTGCTAGCACTCTAGGTTCCTACGAGCAGTACTTC. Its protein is CSASTLGSYEQYF.

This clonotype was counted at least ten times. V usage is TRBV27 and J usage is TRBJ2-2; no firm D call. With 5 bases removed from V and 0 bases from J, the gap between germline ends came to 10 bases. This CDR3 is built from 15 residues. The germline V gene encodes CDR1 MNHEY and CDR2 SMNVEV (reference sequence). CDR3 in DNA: TGTGCCAGCAGTGAATACTTAGCGAACACCGGGGAGCTGTTTTTT. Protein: CASSEYLANTGELFF.

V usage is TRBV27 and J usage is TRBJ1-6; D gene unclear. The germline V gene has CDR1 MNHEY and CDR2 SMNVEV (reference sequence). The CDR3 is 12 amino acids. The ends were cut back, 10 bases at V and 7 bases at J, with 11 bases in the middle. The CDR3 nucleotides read TGTGCCACCAAAGGGAACAATTCACCCCTCCACTTT. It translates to CATKGNNSPLHF.

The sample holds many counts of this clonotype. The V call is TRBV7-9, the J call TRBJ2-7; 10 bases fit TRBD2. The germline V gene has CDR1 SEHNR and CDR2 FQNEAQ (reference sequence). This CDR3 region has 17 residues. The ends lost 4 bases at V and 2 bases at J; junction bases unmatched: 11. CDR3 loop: CASSSLRLAGDTYEQYF. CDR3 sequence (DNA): TGTGCCAGCAGCTCCTTGCGCCTAGCGGGGGATACCTACGAGCAGTACTTC.

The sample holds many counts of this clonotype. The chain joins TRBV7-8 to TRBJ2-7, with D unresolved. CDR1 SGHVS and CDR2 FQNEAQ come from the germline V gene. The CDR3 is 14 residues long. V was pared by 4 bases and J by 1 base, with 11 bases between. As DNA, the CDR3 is TGTGCCAGCAGCTCCAAGGCACAGTCCTACGAGCAGTACTTC. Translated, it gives CASSSKAQSYEQYF.

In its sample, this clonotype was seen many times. CDR3 amino acids: CAIKGGQQNYGYTF. The CDR3 nucleotides are TGTGCCATCAAGGGCGGACAGCAAAACTATGGCTACACCTTC. The J gene is TRBJ1-2, the V gene TRBV10-3, with a weak D call TRBD1 (6 bases). The V end lost 7 bases, the J end lost 2 bases, and 14 bases lay between the germline ends. The germline V gene encodes CDR1 ENHRY and CDR2 SYGVKD. The CDR3 is made up of 14 amino acids.

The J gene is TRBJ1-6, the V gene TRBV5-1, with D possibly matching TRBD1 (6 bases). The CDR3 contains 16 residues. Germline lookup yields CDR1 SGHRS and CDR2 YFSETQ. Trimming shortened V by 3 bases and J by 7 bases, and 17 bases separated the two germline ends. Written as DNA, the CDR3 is TGCGCCAGCAGCTCCTCATGGGAGGGGGTCAATTCACCCCTCCACTTT. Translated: CASSSSWEGVNSPLHF.

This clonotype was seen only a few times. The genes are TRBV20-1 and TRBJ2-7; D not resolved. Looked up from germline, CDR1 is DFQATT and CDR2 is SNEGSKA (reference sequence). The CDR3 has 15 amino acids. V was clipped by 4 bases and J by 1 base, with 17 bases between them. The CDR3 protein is CSAKTPGSISYEQYF. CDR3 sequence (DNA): TGCAGTGCTAAGACCCCGGGTTCCATATCCTACGAGCAGTACTTC.

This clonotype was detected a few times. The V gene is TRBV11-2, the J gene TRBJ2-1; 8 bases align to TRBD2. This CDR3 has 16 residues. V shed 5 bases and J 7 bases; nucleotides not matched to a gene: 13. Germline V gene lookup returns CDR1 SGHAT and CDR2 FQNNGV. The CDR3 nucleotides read TGTGCCAGCAGCCGGGCGGGAGCGGGAGCTCGGAATGAGCAGTTCTTC. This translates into CASSRAGAGARNEQFF.